This entry features one T cell receptor beta chain sequence. Looked up from germline, CDR1 is WNHNN and CDR2 is SYGVQD (reference sequence). Trimming removed 2 bases from V and 3 bases from J; junction bases left unmatched: 2. This CDR3 is built from 14 residues. As processed by the authors: Quantification of nucleated cells was approximated via reference gene primer amplification. Generated by immunoSEQ multiplex PCR, the TCRdb table keeps only in-frame clones and is missing some. D and trimming come from the DNA, and the V and J calls and clone size come from that table. The sample carries more than 100,000 clones, approximately 87% recorded once. The entry originates in a study of blood T cell repertoires in COVID-19. Study information: Whether acute or convalescent, the COVID-19 samples came from the United States, Italy and Spain. In each case, the material was cDNA or gDNA derived from T cells, B-cell-depleted T cells, or PBMCs.

The material sequenced was peripheral blood. The clonotype originates from a human donor in a cohort sampled during active or convalescent COVID-19. The chain combines TRBV10-1 with TRBJ2-7; TRBD1 agrees at 9 bases. The CDR3 region has the DNA TGCGCCAGCAGTGAGGGACAGGGGTTCTACGAGCAGTACTTC. Translation: CASSEGQGFYEQYF.